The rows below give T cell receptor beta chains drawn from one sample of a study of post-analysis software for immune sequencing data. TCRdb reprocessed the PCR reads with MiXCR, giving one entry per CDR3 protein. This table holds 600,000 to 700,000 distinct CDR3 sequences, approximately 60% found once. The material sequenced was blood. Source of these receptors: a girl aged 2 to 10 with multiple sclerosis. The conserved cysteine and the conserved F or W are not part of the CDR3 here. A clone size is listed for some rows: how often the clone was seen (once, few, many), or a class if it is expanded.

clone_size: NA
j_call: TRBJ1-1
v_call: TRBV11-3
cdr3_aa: ASSAGTGTEAF

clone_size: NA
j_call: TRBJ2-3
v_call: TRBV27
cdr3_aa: ASSPRTGRHTQY

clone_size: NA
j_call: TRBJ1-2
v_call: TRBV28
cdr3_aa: ASTLPPGNYGYT

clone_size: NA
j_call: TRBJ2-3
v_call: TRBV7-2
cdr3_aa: ASSLVGESGSGIDTQY

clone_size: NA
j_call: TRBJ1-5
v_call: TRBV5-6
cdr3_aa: ASSLRGRRQPQH

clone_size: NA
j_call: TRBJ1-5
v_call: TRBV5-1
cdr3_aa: ASSPGGTSNQPQH

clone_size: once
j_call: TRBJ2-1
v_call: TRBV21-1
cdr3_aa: ASSKEGIVPYNEQF

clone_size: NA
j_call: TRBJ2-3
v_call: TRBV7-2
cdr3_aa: ASMKRGSTDTQY

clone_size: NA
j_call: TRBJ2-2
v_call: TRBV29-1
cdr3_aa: SAEGDRGNTGELF

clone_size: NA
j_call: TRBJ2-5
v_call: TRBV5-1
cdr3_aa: ATGTGGAETQY

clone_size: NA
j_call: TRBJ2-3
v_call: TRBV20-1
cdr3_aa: SVSGGTDTQY

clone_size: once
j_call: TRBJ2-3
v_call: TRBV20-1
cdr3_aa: SARRPTGLVDTQY

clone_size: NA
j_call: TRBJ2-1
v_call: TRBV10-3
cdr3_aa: AISESRGETYNEQF

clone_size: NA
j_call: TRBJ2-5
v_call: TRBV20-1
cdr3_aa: SASPPSQGYNEQY

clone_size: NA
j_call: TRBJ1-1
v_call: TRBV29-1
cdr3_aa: SVRGGLGTEAF

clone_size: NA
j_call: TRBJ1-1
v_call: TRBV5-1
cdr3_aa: ASSSGQGSEAF

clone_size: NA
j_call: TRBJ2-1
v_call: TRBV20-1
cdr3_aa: SARGTGEQF

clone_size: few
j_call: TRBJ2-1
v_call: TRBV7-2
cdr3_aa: ASSLGGGLDEQF

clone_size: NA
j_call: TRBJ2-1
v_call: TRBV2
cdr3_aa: ASKERGLFNEQF

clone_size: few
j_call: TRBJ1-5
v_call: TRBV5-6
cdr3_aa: ASSTGTSIYSNQPQH

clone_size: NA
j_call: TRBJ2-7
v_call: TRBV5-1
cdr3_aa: ASSLGNGGRAYEQY

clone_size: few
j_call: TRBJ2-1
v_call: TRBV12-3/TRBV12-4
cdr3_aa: ASSLAALSNEQF

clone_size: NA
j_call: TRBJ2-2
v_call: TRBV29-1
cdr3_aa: SVEVEGNGELF

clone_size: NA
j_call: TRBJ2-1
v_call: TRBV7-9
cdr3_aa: ASSARTGNYNEQF

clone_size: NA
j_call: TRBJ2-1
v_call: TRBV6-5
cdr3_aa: ASWGTGMGNEQF

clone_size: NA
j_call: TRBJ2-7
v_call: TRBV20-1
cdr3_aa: SAREGRDSRYEQY

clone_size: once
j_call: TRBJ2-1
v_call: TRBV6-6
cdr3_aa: ASSLGVRNEQF

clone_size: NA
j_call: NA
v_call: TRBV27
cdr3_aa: ASSLGREGEQY

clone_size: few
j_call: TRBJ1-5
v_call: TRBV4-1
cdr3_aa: ASSPRGPDTEPQH

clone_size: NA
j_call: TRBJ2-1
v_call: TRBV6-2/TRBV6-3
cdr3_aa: ASSYRVREDEQF

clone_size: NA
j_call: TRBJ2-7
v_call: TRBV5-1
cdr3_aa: ASSLAAGTYEQY

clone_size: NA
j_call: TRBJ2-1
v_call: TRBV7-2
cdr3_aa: VSSLAAVGGGSSYNEQF

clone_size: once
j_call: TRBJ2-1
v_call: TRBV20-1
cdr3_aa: SARNPGLVRNEQF

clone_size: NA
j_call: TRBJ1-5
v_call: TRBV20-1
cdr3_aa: SARDSRAVSNQPQH

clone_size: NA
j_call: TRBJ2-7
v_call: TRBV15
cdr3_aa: ATSRGQRERVEQY

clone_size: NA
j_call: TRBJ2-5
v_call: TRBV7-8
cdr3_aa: ASSLGRIAGRETQY

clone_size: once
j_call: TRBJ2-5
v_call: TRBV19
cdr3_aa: TSSSGWGETQY

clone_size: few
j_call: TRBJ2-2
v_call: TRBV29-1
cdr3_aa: SVRRPGQGFTGELF

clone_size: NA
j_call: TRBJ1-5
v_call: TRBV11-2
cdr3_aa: ASSLVGRWQPQH

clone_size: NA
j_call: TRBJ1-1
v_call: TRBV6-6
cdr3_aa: ASSYEGAMNTEAF

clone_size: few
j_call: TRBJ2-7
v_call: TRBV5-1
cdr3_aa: ASSLSGAHEQY